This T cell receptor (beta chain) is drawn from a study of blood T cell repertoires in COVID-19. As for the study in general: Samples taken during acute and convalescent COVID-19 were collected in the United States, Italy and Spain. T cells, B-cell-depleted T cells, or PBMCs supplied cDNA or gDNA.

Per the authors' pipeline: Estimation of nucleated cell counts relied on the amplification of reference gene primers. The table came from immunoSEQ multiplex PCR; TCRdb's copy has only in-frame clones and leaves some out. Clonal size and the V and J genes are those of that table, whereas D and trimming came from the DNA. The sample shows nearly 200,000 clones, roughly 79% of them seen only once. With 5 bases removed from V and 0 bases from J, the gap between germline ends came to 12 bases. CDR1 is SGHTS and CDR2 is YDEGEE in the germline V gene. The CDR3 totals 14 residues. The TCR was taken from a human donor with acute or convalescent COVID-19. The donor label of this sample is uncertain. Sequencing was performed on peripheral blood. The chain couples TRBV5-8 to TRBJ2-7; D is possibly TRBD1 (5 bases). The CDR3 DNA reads TGTGCCAGCAGATTACAGGTGAACTCCTACGAGCAGTACTTC. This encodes CASRLQVNSYEQYF.